This T cell receptor (beta chain) was sequenced for a study of shared clonotypes between healthy human individuals. Study outcomes and limitations: Roughly 5% of naive CD4 clonotypes were common to a handful of donors.

Each PCR replicate from the sorted subsets contained 150 to 200 ng DNA, which is some 31,000 T cell genomes. Profiled with immunoSEQ multiplex PCR; TCRdb holds only in-frame clones, not every one. This table has approximately 1.4 million clones, 95% to 99% appearing once. A word on this clone: The antigen is not known.

The CDR3 runs 14 residues. V was shortened by 2 bases and J by 3 bases, with 10 bases between the two germline ends. Germline V gene sequence: CDR1 KGHSH, CDR2 LQKENI. The specimen sequenced was naive CD4+ T cells sorted from blood. Regarding subset: CD45RA+ positively selected. The V and J genes are TRBV18 and TRBJ1-1, with unresolved D. This sequence originates from a man in his thirties or forties in good health. CDR3 region: CASSPSSYDTEAFF. The CDR3, as DNA: TGTGCCAGCTCACCATCCAGCTATGACACTGAAGCTTTCTTT.